These 32 T cell receptor beta chains came from one sample sequenced in a study of metastatic and nonmetastatic thyroid tumors. With MiXCR, TCRdb reprocessed the PCR reads. The sample consists of around 25,000 clones, around 26% of them appearing once. No patient received treatment before thyroid surgery. Sequencing used blood. Receptors were obtained from a male donor with papillary thyroid cancer or a benign thyroid nodule (not recorded which). Some clones in this sample may be carry-over from other donors' samples.

About this clone itself: Sequence at one end of the junction differs from germline and may be a read error. The DNA for the CDR3 is TGTGCCAGCAGTTTGCGACTAGCGGGAGTCGATGAGCAGTTGTTC. Translated, it gives CASSLRLAGVDEQLF. This chain uses TRBV12-3 or TRBV12-4 with TRBJ2-1; 12 nucleotides line up with TRBD2. The CDR3 is 15 residues long.

This clone was counted many times. The genes are TRBV3-1 and TRBJ2-2; 8 bases map to TRBD2. CDR1 and CDR2 from the germline V gene are LGHDT and YNNKEL (reference sequence). This CDR3 has 16 residues. The J segment lost 9 bases and the V segment lost 4 bases, leaving 13 bases of the junction unmatched. The CDR3, as DNA: TGTGCCAGCAGCCCAGACGAGCGGGAGTTAATCAGGGAGCTGTTTTTT. It translates to CASSPDERELIRELFF.

The CDR3 loop reads CASSPGTGVEQYF. The DNA of the CDR3 is TGTGCCAGCAGTCCCGGGACAGGGGTCGAGCAGTACTTC. J is TRBJ2-7 and V is TRBV28; 10 bases are shared with TRBD1. Germline CDR1 is MDHEN and CDR2 is SYDVKM. V lost 5 bases to trimming and J lost 6 bases; unmatched junction nucleotides: 4. The CDR3 is 13 residues long.

By share, this clone ranks as medium-sized. The rearrangement uses TRBV5-1 and TRBJ2-7; 8 bases are a match to TRBD2. V shed 4 bases and J 2 bases; nucleotides not matched to a gene: 8. There are 15 residues in the CDR3. Germline CDR1 is SGHRS and CDR2 is YFSETQ. This CDR3 is CASSLGGARTYEQYF. Here the CDR3 DNA reads TGCGCCAGCAGCCTCGGGGGGGCGCGGACCTACGAGCAGTACTTC.

This clone was found once. This chain links TRBV11-3 with TRBJ1-2; D is perhaps TRBD1 (5 bases). CDR1 and CDR2 from the germline V gene are SGHNT and YENEEA. With 0 bases removed from V and 2 bases from J, the gap between germline ends came to 13 bases. The CDR3 runs to 16 residues. The CDR3 loop is CASSLEGRGGNYGYTF. CDR3 in DNA: TGTGCCAGCAGCTTAGAAGGACGCGGGGGGAACTATGGCTACACCTTC. Based on the CDR3 plus reference TRBV11-3 and TRBJ1-2, the full variable domain is EAGVVQSPRYKIIEKKQPVAFWCNPISGHNTLYWYLQNLGQGPELLIRYENEEAVDDSQLPKDRFSAERLKGVDSTLKIQPAELGDSAVYLCASSLEGRGGNYGYTFGSGTRLTVV.

Comments on this clone: At one end, the junction sequence differs from germline, possibly due to a read error. The CDR3 is CASSVYRGSGDNVLNF. The CDR3 bases are TGTGCCAGCAGTGTATACAGGGGCTCCGGGGACAACGTCCTGAATTTC. The rearrangement links TRBV27 to TRBJ2-6, with TRBD1 identical over 7 bases. Germline V gives CDR1 MNHEY, CDR2 SMNVEV (reference sequence). This CDR3 has 16 residues.

There are many counts of this clone. The V gene is TRBV6-5, the J gene TRBJ2-7; D unclear. Germline values: CDR1 MNHEY, CDR2 SVGAGI. The CDR3 loop spans 15 amino acids. With 2 bases removed from V and 3 bases from J, the gap between germline ends came to 14 bases. The CDR3 nucleotides are TGTGCCAGCAGTTACGAATCCCGAGGCCTCTACGAGCAGTACTTC. This translates into CASSYESRGLYEQYF.

This clone was counted only a few times. The chain couples TRBV6-1 to TRBJ2-5; D may be TRBD1 or TRBD2 (5 bases each). The CDR3 contains 16 residues. Germline V lookup: CDR1 MNHNS, CDR2 SASEGT. Trimming took off 4 bases at V and 4 bases at J, with 19 bases between the two ends. The CDR3 DNA sequence: TGTGCCAGCAGTGGTGGGTCCTGGGCTGGGGGAGAGACCCAGTACTTC. This encodes CASSGGSWAGGETQYF.

In regard to this clone: This could be a read error, since a much larger clone is one nucleotide away. The chain carries TRBV30 and TRBJ1-4; D may be TRBD1 (5 bases). Germline CDR1 is GTSNPN and CDR2 is SVGIG (reference sequence). The CDR3 sequence is 13 residues long. Trimming cost V 4 bases and J 10 bases, with 16 bases left between them. The CDR3 DNA follows: TGTGCCTGGACCCCGGGGCTCGTTCGAAAACTGTTTTTT. Translation gives CAWTPGLVRKLFF.

This clone was detected many times. V usage is TRBV7-3 and J usage is TRBJ2-5; 7 bases fit TRBD2. The V segment lost 4 bases and the J segment 2 bases; nucleotides outside the gene matches: 13. The CDR3 has 17 residues. Germline V gives CDR1 SGHTA, CDR2 FQGTGA. CDR3 bases: TGTGCCAGCAGCTCAAAGGGCTTAGGGACTACTCAAGAGACCCAGTACTTC. This gives the protein CASSSKGLGTTQETQYF.

This clone was seen at least ten times. V usage is TRBV20-1 and J usage is TRBJ1-5; D is unclear. CDR1 DFQATT and CDR2 SNEGSKA come from the germline V gene (reference sequence). Trimming removed 5 bases at V and 1 base at J, with 6 bases between. This CDR3 comprises 12 residues. The CDR3 bases are TGCAGTGCTTTCTCAAGCAATCAGCCCCAGCATTTT. Its protein is CSAFSSNQPQHF.

This clone came up a few times. J is TRBJ1-3 and V is TRBV2; D unresolved. Trimming removed 4 bases at V and 0 bases at J, with 1 base between. Germline CDR1 SNHLY, CDR2 FYNNEI. The CDR3 loop spans 12 amino acids. This CDR3 is CASSVSGNTIYF. Written as DNA, the CDR3 is TGTGCCAGCAGTGTCTCTGGAAACACCATATATTTT.

CDR3 nucleotide sequence: TGCAGTGCTAGAGCACCACATTACGAGCAGTACTTC. It is translated as CSARAPHYEQYF. This sequence joins TRBV20-1 and TRBJ2-7; no definite D call. From germline, CDR1 is DFQATT and CDR2 SNEGSKA (reference sequence). The CDR3 consists of 12 residues. Trimming left V 1 base short and J 4 bases short, with 8 bases between.

This chain uses TRBV20-1 with TRBJ2-7; no clear D. Trimming took off 2 bases at V and 6 bases at J, with 11 bases between the two ends. Germline lookup yields CDR1 DFQATT and CDR2 SNEGSKA (reference sequence). This CDR3 contains 12 residues. The CDR3 is CSARCPVGEQYF. The CDR3 nucleotides are TGCAGTGCTAGATGCCCTGTGGGCGAGCAGTACTTC.

This clone was observed at least ten times. V gene TRBV29-1 combines with J gene TRBJ2-2; 14 bases are a match to TRBD2. V trimming: 5 bases; J trimming: 8 bases; junction bases outside the gene matches: 7. This CDR3 region has 15 residues. Germline-derived CDR1 and CDR2 are SQVTM and ANQGSEA. CDR3 nucleotides: TGCAGCGTTCCGGGGACTAGCGGGAGAGGTGGGGAGCTGTTTTTT. Its translation is CSVPGTSGRGGELFF.

CDR3 in amino acids: CSVAVQGYEQYF. The CDR3 nucleotides read TGCAGCGTTGCTGTCCAGGGCTACGAGCAGTACTTC. This chain links TRBV29-1 with TRBJ2-7; D possibly corresponds to TRBD1 (5 bases). The germline gives CDR1 SQVTM, CDR2 ANQGSEA. The CDR3 loop spans 12 amino acids. V lost 4 bases and J 3 bases, leaving 10 bases between the germline ends.

This clone appeared many times. The junction departs from the called germline gene at one end, perhaps through a read error. CDR3 DNA: TGTGCCAGCAGTTACTCCCACGAGCAGTACTTC. This translates into CASSYSHEQYF. The chain employs TRBV6-5 and TRBJ2-7; D not resolved. CDR1 is MNHEY and CDR2 is SVGAGI in the germline V gene. The length of the CDR3 is 11 residues.

The chain employs TRBV7-2 and TRBJ2-1; D perhaps matches TRBD1 (8 bases). The germline gives CDR1 SGHTA, CDR2 FQGNSA. This CDR3 comprises 17 residues. Trimming stripped 0 bases from V and 6 bases from J, with 18 bases between. The CDR3 is CASSLARYRGGFNEQFF. In nucleotides, the CDR3 is TGTGCCAGCAGCTTAGCGAGGTACAGGGGGGGATTCAATGAGCAGTTCTTC. Supplemented by reference TRBV7-2 and TRBJ2-1, the full variable domain reads GAGVSQSPSNKVTEKGKDVELRCDPISGHTALYWYRQSLGQGLEFLIYFQGNSAPDKSGLPSDRFSAERTGGSVSTLTIQRTQQEDSAVYLCASSLARYRGGFNEQFFGPGTRLTVL.

This clone was seen at least ten times. This may arise from a read error, as a much more abundant clone is one base away. This sample includes further DNA sequences coding for the same CDR3. The chain recombines TRBV6-1 with TRBJ1-1, with 12 bases identical to TRBD1. V was pared by 7 bases and J by 0 bases, with 3 bases of the junction left unmatched. The length of the CDR3 is 15 residues. CDR1 MNHNS and CDR2 SASEGT come from the germline V gene. The CDR3 nucleotides read TGTGCCAGCAAGGGACAGGGGGCTTTGAACACTGAAGCTTTCTTT. Residues: CASKGQGALNTEAFF.

This clone appeared many times. The genes are TRBV18 and TRBJ1-3; 8 nucleotides match TRBD1. This CDR3 contains 15 residues. The ends lost 6 bases at V and 4 bases at J; junction bases unmatched: 8. Germline V lookup: CDR1 KGHSH, CDR2 LQKENI. This chain's CDR3 is CASSQGAVKGNTIYF. Here the CDR3 DNA reads TGTGCCAGCTCGCAGGGGGCCGTAAAAGGAAACACCATATATTTT.

The J gene is TRBJ2-3, the V gene TRBV6-4; no definite D call. Germline CDR1 and CDR2: MRHNA and SNTAGT. There are 13 residues in the CDR3. Trimming removed 3 bases at V and 0 bases at J, with 4 bases between. CDR3 sequence (DNA): TGTGCCAGCAGTGAAGGTAGCACAGATACGCAGTATTTT. Protein product: CASSEGSTDTQYF.

This clone was found a few times. The rearrangement uses TRBV10-1 and TRBJ1-2; 8 bases match TRBD1. Germline loops: CDR1 WNHNN, CDR2 SYGVQD (reference sequence). The CDR3 is 12 amino acids. The ends lost 6 bases at V and 9 bases at J; junction bases unmatched: 6. The CDR3 DNA reads TGCGCCAGCAGACCGACAGGGGATTGCTACACCTTC. This encodes CASRPTGDCYTF.

The CDR3 spells CASRLSGQNYGYTF. In DNA form, the CDR3 reads TGTGCCAGTCGATTATCCGGGCAGAACTATGGCTACACCTTC. The V gene is TRBV28, the J gene TRBJ1-2; no firm D call. Germline loops: CDR1 MDHEN, CDR2 SYDVKM. The CDR3 spans 14 residues. Trimming took off 9 bases at V and 2 bases at J, with 16 bases between the two ends.

Details on this clone: The junction departs from germline at one end; a sequencing error may be responsible. The genes are TRBV9 and TRBJ2-2, with unresolved D. The CDR3 loop spans 15 amino acids. The V gene's germline CDR1 is SGDLS and CDR2 YYNGEE. The CDR3 DNA follows: TGTGGCAGCAGCACTGCTCGCGGCTACACCGGGGAGCTGTTTTTT. Protein sequence: CGSSTARGYTGELFF.

This chain uses TRBV9 with TRBJ2-2, with D tentatively TRBD2 (6 bases). V lost 9 bases and J 6 bases, leaving 27 bases between the germline ends. This CDR3 comprises 17 residues. Germline values: CDR1 SGDLS, CDR2 YYNGEE. In DNA form, the CDR3 reads TGTGCCATCATCCAGGGAAGAGCAGCGGGTAGGGCCGGGGAGCTGTTTTTT. As protein: CAIIQGRAAGRAGELFF.

In its sample, this clone was seen many times. This sequence joins TRBV25-1 and TRBJ2-4, with TRBD1 identical over 7 bases. The J segment lost 7 bases and the V segment lost 5 bases, leaving 5 bases of the junction unmatched. CDR3 length: 13 amino acids. Germline CDR1 MGHDK, CDR2 SYGVNS. This CDR3 reads CASSRTGWNIQYF. The CDR3 DNA follows: TGTGCCAGCAGTCGGACAGGATGGAACATTCAGTACTTC.

This clone is labeled as medium-sized (0.01 to 0.1%). The chain has TRBV19 and TRBJ1-5, with TRBD1 as a possible D gene (5 bases). The V and J ends lost 7 bases and 3 bases respectively, with 16 bases between them. The CDR3 loop spans 15 amino acids. The germline CDR1 and CDR2 sequences are LNHDA and SQIVND (reference sequence). CDR3 region: CASTPLTGTNQPQHF. The CDR3, as DNA: TGTGCCAGTACCCCACTAACAGGTACCAATCAGCCCCAGCATTTT.

This clone was seen many times. The J gene is TRBJ1-3, the V gene TRBV9, with 9 bases identical to TRBD1. V shed 3 bases and J 3 bases; nucleotides not matched to a gene: 10. The CDR3 totals 17 residues. Looked up from germline, CDR1 is SGDLS and CDR2 is YYNGEE. The DNA for the CDR3 is TGTGCCAGCAGCGCCGAACGGGACAGGGCGCTTGGAAACACCATATATTTT. Translating it yields CASSAERDRALGNTIYF.

The chain combines TRBV19 with TRBJ1-3, with D unclear. This CDR3 spans 14 amino acids. V lost 7 bases, J lost 0 bases, and 10 bases lay in between. The germline CDR1 and CDR2 sequences are LNHDA and SQIVND (reference sequence). CDR3 in amino acids: CASNTFSSGNTIYF. The CDR3, as DNA: TGTGCCAGTAATACGTTTAGCTCTGGAAACACCATATATTTT.

This chain joins TRBV6-2 or TRBV6-3 and TRBJ2-7, with a possible D match to TRBD1 (6 bases). Trimming took 0 bases from V and 2 from J, leaving 11 bases between them. CDR1 is MNHEY, CDR2 SVGEGT, per germline. The CDR3 totals 15 residues. This CDR3 reads CASSYSGTLTYEQYF. The CDR3 bases are TGTGCCAGCAGTTACTCCGGGACATTAACCTACGAGCAGTACTTC.

The table lists this clone with a few counts. This sample also contains other DNA sequences that code for the same CDR3. The chain employs TRBV6-1 and TRBJ1-1; D is ambiguous. Deletions cut 9 bases from V and 1 base from J, with 15 bases between. The germline V gene encodes CDR1 MNHNS and CDR2 SASEGT. The CDR3 consists of 14 residues. The DNA of the CDR3 is TGTGCCAGTTACGCTCGGGGTCGGAACACTGAAGCTTTCTTT. Protein product: CASYARGRNTEAFF.

This clone counts as medium-sized. This chain connects TRBV2 to TRBJ2-7; 10 nucleotides match TRBD2. Per the germline V gene, CDR1 is SNHLY and CDR2 is FYNNEI. CDR3 length: 14 amino acids. V dropped 8 bases and J dropped 2; count of bases not matched to a gene: 6. The CDR3 region is CASRGLAETYEQYF. CDR3 coding DNA: TGTGCCAGCCGCGGACTAGCGGAAACCTACGAGCAGTACTTC.